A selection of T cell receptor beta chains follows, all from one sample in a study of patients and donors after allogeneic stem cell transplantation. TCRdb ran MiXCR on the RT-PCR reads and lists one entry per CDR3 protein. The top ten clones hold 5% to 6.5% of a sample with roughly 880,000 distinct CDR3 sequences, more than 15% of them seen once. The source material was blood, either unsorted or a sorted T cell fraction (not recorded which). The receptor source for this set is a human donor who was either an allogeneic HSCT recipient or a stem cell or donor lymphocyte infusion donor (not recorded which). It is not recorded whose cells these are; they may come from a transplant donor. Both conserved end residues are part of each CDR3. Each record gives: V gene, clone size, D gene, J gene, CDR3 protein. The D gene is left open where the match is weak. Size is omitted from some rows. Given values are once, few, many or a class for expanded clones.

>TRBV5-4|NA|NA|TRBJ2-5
CASSLTGLEETQYF
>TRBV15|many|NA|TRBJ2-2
CATSRGFGGSGELFF
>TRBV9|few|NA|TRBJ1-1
CASSPLREGRGEAFF
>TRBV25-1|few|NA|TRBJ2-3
CASSEQGGQITDTQYF
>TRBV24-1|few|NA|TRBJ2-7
CATSDGDGGYEQYF
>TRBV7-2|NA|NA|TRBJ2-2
CASSPRPIYTGELFF
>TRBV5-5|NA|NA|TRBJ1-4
CASSRGRKSDEKLFF
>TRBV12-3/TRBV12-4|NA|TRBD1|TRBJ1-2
CASKLQGASYGYTF
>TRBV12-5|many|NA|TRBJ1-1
CASGSDTPEAFF
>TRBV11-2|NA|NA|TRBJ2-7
CASSLDLRAYEQYF
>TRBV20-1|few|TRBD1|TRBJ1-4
CSASLAGTANEKLFF
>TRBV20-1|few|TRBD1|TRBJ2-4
CSATGTGSAKNIQYF
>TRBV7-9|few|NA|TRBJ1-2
CASSGHPYGYTF
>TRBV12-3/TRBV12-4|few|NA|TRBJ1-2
CASSVTALNYGYTF
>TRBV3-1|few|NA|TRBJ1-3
CASRRDGGPPNGNTIYF
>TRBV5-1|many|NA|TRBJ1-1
CASSLGAGTLSNTEAFF
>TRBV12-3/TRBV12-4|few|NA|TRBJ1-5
CASSLHGADGNQPQHF
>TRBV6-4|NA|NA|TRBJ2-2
CASSVSNTGELFF
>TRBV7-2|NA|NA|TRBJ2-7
CASSLEWSSYEQYF
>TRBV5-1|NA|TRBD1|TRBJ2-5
CASSRGTVKEETQYF
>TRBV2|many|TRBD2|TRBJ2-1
CASSGTSGYNEQFF
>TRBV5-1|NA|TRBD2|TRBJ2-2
CASSLGLAGEYGGELFF
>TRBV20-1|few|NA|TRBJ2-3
CSARLGKGADTQYF
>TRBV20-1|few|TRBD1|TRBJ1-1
CSARRDSRNTEAFF
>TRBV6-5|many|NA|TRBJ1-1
CASSYSTGRGTEAFF
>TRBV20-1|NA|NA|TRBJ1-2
CSAFDRIHYGYTF
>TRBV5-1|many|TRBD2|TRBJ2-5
CASSVSTSGKGETQYF
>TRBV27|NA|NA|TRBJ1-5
CAVGERYSNQPQHF
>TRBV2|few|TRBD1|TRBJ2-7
CASSVERQGPYEQYF
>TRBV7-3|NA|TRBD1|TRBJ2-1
CASSPKGTGYNEQFF
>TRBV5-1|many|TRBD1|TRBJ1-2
CASSLADRDSYGYTF
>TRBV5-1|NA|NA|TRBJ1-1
CASSPLSDTEAFF
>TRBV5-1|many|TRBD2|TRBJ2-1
CASRISGSANEQFF
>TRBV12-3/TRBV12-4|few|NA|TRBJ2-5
CASSSLHGGQETQYF